The 27 T cell receptor beta chains below come from one sample, sequenced in a study of graft-versus-host responses after intestinal transplantation. Their antigens remain unidentified. Generated by immunoSEQ multiplex PCR, the TCRdb table keeps only in-frame clones and is missing some. The table records about 120,000 clones, about 95% of them present only once. This sample comprised unstimulated CD8+ T cells sorted from spleen or lymph node cells, obtained before intestinal transplant. These receptors were obtained from a human donor who received an intestinal transplant.

V gene TRBV6-5 combines with J gene TRBJ2-7, with 8 bases matching TRBD2. The V and J ends lost 2 bases and 3 bases, in that order; junction bases with no gene match: 3. CDR1 is MNHEY and CDR2 is SVGAGI in the germline V gene. The CDR3 runs 14 residues. The CDR3 region has the DNA TGTGCCAGCAGTTACGGGACTAGTAGCTACGAGCAGTACTTC. Its translation is CASSYGTSSYEQYF.

V is TRBV6-6 and J is TRBJ1-5; D ambiguous. The CDR3 contains 16 residues. Germline CDR1 reads MNHNY; CDR2 reads SVGAGI (reference sequence). V shed 6 bases and J shed 7 bases, with 22 bases lying between them. The CDR3 loop reads CASSYQSRVLGQPQHF. CDR3 nucleotides: TGTGCCAGCAGCTACCAATCCCGCGTTCTAGGCCAGCCCCAGCATTTT.

This clone was observed a handful of times. The V and J genes are TRBV19 and TRBJ2-5; D is perhaps TRBD1 (5 bases). CDR3 length equals 14 residues. Germline CDR1 LNHDA, CDR2 SQIVND (reference sequence). Trimming took 3 bases from V and 2 from J, leaving 10 bases between them. DNA for the CDR3: TGTGCCAGTAGTATTCGAACAGGTCAAGAGACCCAGTACTTC. This encodes CASSIRTGQETQYF.

This chain joins TRBV5-4 and TRBJ2-7; D is perhaps TRBD1 (6 bases). The CDR3 has 13 amino acids. V was trimmed by 3 bases and J by 1 base, leaving 8 bases between them. Per germline, CDR1 SGHNT and CDR2 YYREEE (reference sequence). The CDR3 DNA follows: TGTGCCAGCAGCTACGGGACATCCTACGAGCAGTACTTC. Protein sequence: CASSYGTSYEQYF.

The chain is built from TRBV9 and TRBJ1-2, with unresolved D. The CDR3 has 16 residues. V lost 4 bases and J lost 1, with 17 bases in between. Germline CDR1 and CDR2: SGDLS and YYNGEE. DNA of the CDR3: TGTGCCAGCAGCCCCCTAGAAGGGCCAAATAACTATGGCTACACCTTC. Amino acid sequence: CASSPLEGPNNYGYTF.

The rearrangement uses TRBV5-4 and TRBJ2-7, with 11 bases lining up with TRBD1. Losses at the gene ends were 4 bases for V and 7 bases for J; bases not matched to a gene: 13. This CDR3 contains 16 residues. Germline loops: CDR1 SGHNT, CDR2 YYREEE (reference sequence). The DNA for the CDR3 is TGTGCCAGCAGCATTAATCCGGGACAGGGGGTGGAGGAGCAGTACTTC. It codes for CASSINPGQGVEEQYF.

The J gene is TRBJ2-7, the V gene TRBV6-5, with a possible D match to TRBD2 (7 bases). CDR1 and CDR2 from the germline V gene are MNHEY and SVGAGI. V gave up 0 bases and J gave up 4 bases, with 13 bases separating them. The CDR3 is made up of 15 amino acids. CDR3 sequence (DNA): TGTGCCAGCAGTTACTCCGGGGGGCCGGGTTACGAGCAGTACTTC. Translated: CASSYSGGPGYEQYF.

The chain couples TRBV4-1 to TRBJ2-2; D may be TRBD2 (6 bases). Per the germline V gene, CDR1 is MGHRA and CDR2 is YSYEKL. This CDR3 is built from 15 residues. With 1 base removed from V and 1 base from J, the gap between germline ends came to 7 bases. The CDR3 DNA follows: TGCGCCAGCAGCCAAGTGGGGGGGAACACCGGGGAGCTGTTTTTT. It yields the protein CASSQVGGNTGELFF.

J is TRBJ1-2 and V is TRBV6-5; 7 bases align to TRBD1. From germline, CDR1 is MNHEY and CDR2 SVGAGI. The CDR3 loop spans 14 amino acids. V trimming: 5 bases; J trimming: 8 bases; junction bases outside the gene matches: 11. As DNA, the CDR3 is TGTGCCAGCAGTCCAACCGGGACAGTGACCGGCTACACCTTC. Its translation is CASSPTGTVTGYTF.

The rearrangement links TRBV4-1 to TRBJ2-1, with D possibly matching TRBD2 (6 bases). Trimming removed 4 bases from V and 4 bases from J, with 14 bases in between. The CDR3 is 15 residues long. Germline loops: CDR1 MGHRA, CDR2 YSYEKL. This CDR3 is CASSPAGGGYNEQFF. For the CDR3, the DNA is TGCGCCAGCAGCCCAGCGGGTGGGGGTTACAATGAGCAGTTCTTC.

V is TRBV7-9 and J is TRBJ2-3, with a possible D match to TRBD1 (5 bases). This CDR3 has 19 residues. Trimming pared 5 bases from V and 0 bases from J, leaving 24 bases between. Germline CDR1 and CDR2: SEHNR and FQNEAQ (reference sequence). The CDR3 sequence: CASSLTPRTQLTSTDTQYF. The CDR3 region has the DNA TGTGCCAGCAGCCTCACCCCCAGGACACAGCTTACTAGCACAGATACGCAGTATTTT.

This chain connects TRBV28 to TRBJ2-3; D gene ambiguous. The germline V and J ends were trimmed by 5 bases and 2 bases, with 14 bases remaining between them. Germline V gives CDR1 MDHEN, CDR2 SYDVKM. This CDR3 comprises 15 residues. CDR3 sequence: CASSLSSAVTDTQYF. CDR3 bases: TGTGCCAGCAGTCTCTCCAGCGCGGTCACAGATACGCAGTATTTT.

The chain links TRBV28 to TRBJ2-6; TRBD2 is a possible D gene (6 bases). CDR1 and CDR2 from the germline V gene are MDHEN and SYDVKM. The ends were cut back, 6 bases at V and 0 bases at J, with 21 bases in the middle. This CDR3 contains 19 residues. The CDR3 nucleotides read TGTGCCAGCAGCCCAGGGAGGACATGGCGTCTCTCTGGGGCCAACGTCCTGACTTTC. Translated, it gives CASSPGRTWRLSGANVLTF.

The V and J genes are TRBV19 and TRBJ2-7, with D unresolved. The V end was cut by 5 bases, the J end by 4 bases, with 15 bases between. The germline gives CDR1 LNHDA, CDR2 SQIVND (reference sequence). CDR3 length: 14 residues. CDR3 DNA sequence: TGTGCCAGTAGTCGCCGGGCCAGTCGTTACGAGCAGTACTTC. The encoded protein is CASSRRASRYEQYF.

V usage is TRBV28 and J usage is TRBJ1-4; 7 bases are shared with TRBD1. This CDR3 has 15 amino acids. The ends lost 4 bases at V and 0 bases at J; junction bases unmatched: 2. Germline CDR1 is MDHEN and CDR2 is SYDVKM. The CDR3 protein is CASSSGTATNEKLFF. DNA of the CDR3: TGTGCCAGCAGTTCTGGGACAGCAACTAATGAAAAACTGTTTTTT.

The chain combines TRBV11-2 with TRBJ2-1; 10 bases are shared with TRBD2. J was trimmed by 0 bases and V by 4 bases; bases with no gene match: 0. From germline, CDR1 is SGHAT and CDR2 FQNNGV. The CDR3 runs to 15 residues. The DNA of the CDR3 is TGTGCCAGCAGCTCTAGCGGGAGCTCCTACAATGAGCAGTTCTTC. Protein product: CASSSSGSSYNEQFF.

The chain couples TRBV6-4 to TRBJ2-1, with D perhaps TRBD2 (6 bases). This CDR3 spans 17 amino acids. Germline CDR1 and CDR2: MRHNA and SNTAGT. Between the trimmed V and J ends, which lost 4 bases and 2 bases, there was a span of 18 bases. The CDR3 spells CASSVRGGPGAYNEQFF. The CDR3 nucleotides are TGTGCCAGCAGTGTGCGGGGTGGGCCGGGGGCCTACAATGAGCAGTTCTTC.

The chain has TRBV6-5 and TRBJ2-2; tentative D call: TRBD1 (6 bases). The CDR3 is 15 residues long. Germline V lookup: CDR1 MNHEY, CDR2 SVGAGI. V lost 7 bases, J lost 4 bases, and 16 bases lay in between. The CDR3 sequence: CASTRVQGGTGELFF. Written as DNA, the CDR3 is TGTGCCAGCACCCGAGTACAGGGCGGCACCGGGGAGCTGTTTTTT.

The chain has TRBV4-1 and TRBJ2-7; D call uncertain. V was shortened by 0 bases and J by 2 bases, with 8 bases between the two germline ends. This CDR3 is built from 14 residues. The V gene's germline CDR1 is MGHRA and CDR2 YSYEKL. The CDR3 region is CASSQDIMPYEQYF. For the CDR3, the DNA is TGCGCCAGCAGCCAAGATATAATGCCCTACGAGCAGTACTTC.

The V call is TRBV6-5, the J call TRBJ2-2; D gene ambiguous. Germline CDR1 is MNHEY and CDR2 is SVGAGI. Between the trimmed V and J ends, which lost 5 bases and 4 bases, there was a span of 11 bases. This CDR3 has 14 amino acids. The CDR3 nucleotides are TGTGCCAGCAGTCCCGACTTACCCACCGGGGAGCTGTTTTTT. It specifies CASSPDLPTGELFF.

This sequence joins TRBV27 and TRBJ2-7; 7 nucleotides align to TRBD2. Germline CDR1 MNHEY, CDR2 SMNVEV (reference sequence). This CDR3 has 15 amino acids. Trimming took 1 base from V and 0 from J; bases not matched to a gene: 3. The CDR3 nucleotides read TGTGCCAGCAGTTTATGGGGGAGGGACTCCTACGAGCAGTACTTC. It translates to CASSLWGRDSYEQYF.

The V call is TRBV30, the J call TRBJ2-3; D unclear. The V and J ends lost 0 bases and 6 bases respectively, with 16 bases between them. Germline V gene data show CDR1 as GTSNPN and CDR2 as SVGIG (reference sequence). CDR3 length: 15 amino acids. The DNA of the CDR3 is TGTGCCTGGAGTGTATTGACACACGAAAAGGATACGCAGTATTTT. The encoded protein is CAWSVLTHEKDTQYF.

This clone appeared once. The chain is built from TRBV15 and TRBJ2-7; D might be TRBD2 (6 bases). Trimming shortened V by 1 base and J by 3 bases, and 13 bases separated the two germline ends. The V gene's germline CDR1 is LNHNV and CDR2 YYDKDF (reference sequence). This CDR3 is 15 amino acids long. In nucleotides, the CDR3 is TGTGCCACCAGCAGAGGGGGAGGTAAATTCTACGAGCAGTACTTC. Protein sequence: CATSRGGGKFYEQYF.

The chain combines TRBV28 with TRBJ2-5; the D is unclear. This CDR3 region has 14 residues. V shed 2 bases and J shed 1 base, with 8 bases lying between them. The germline V gene has CDR1 MDHEN and CDR2 SYDVKM. The CDR3, as DNA: TGTGCCAGCAGTTTAGTCGGAACCCAAGAGACCCAGTACTTC. This encodes CASSLVGTQETQYF.

A few counts support this clone. This chain joins TRBV9 and TRBJ2-7; either TRBD1 or TRBD2 may supply D (5 bases each). The V end lost 4 bases, the J end lost 1 base, and 9 bases lay between the germline ends. This CDR3 is 13 amino acids long. Germline V CDR1 and CDR2: SGDLS, YYNGEE. CDR3 loop: CASSTGLSYEQYF. CDR3 nucleotides: TGTGCCAGCAGCACAGGACTTTCCTACGAGCAGTACTTC.

Concerning this clone itself: Other DNA sequences from this sample encode an identical CDR3 as well. This CDR3 reads CASSLSGGNYGYTF. CDR3 bases: TGTGCCAGCAGTTTATCGGGCGGAAACTATGGCTACACCTTC. The chain has TRBV27 and TRBJ1-2; D gene unclear. Germline CDR1 reads MNHEY; CDR2 reads SMNVEV (reference sequence). Trimming left V 0 bases short and J 2 bases short, with 7 bases between. The CDR3 totals 14 residues.

The J gene is TRBJ2-1, the V gene TRBV9; possible D gene TRBD2, 6 bases. Germline CDR1 reads SGDLS; CDR2 reads YYNGEE. V was trimmed by 2 bases and J by 0 bases, leaving 9 bases between them. The CDR3 has 15 residues. DNA for the CDR3: TGTGCCAGCAGCGTTAGCGGAAACTCCTACAATGAGCAGTTCTTC. Translated: CASSVSGNSYNEQFF.